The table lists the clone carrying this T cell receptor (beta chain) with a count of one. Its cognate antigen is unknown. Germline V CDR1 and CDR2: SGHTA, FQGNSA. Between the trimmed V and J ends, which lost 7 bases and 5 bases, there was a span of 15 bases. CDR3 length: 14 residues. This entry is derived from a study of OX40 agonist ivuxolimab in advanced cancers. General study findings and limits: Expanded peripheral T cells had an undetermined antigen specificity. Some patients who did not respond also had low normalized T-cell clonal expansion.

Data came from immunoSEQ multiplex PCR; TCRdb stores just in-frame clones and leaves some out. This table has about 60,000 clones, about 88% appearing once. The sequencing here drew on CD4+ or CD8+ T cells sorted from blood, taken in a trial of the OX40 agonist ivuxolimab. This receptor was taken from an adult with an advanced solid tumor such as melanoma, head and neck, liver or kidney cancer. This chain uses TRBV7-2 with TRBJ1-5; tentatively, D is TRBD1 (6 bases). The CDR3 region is CASKSRGNDQPQHF. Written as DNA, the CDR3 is TGTGCCAGCAAGTCAAGGGGGAACGATCAGCCCCAGCATTTT. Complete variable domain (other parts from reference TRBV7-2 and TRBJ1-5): GAGVSQSPSNKVTEKGKDVELRCDPISGHTALYWYRQSLGQGLEFLIYFQGNSAPDKSGLPSDRFSAERTGGSVSTLTIQRTQQEDSAVYLCASKSRGNDQPQHFGDGTRLSIL.